The 10 T cell receptor beta chains below all came from one sample that was sequenced in a study of OX40 agonist ivuxolimab in advanced cancers. Sequencing was performed with immunoSEQ multiplex PCR; in TCRdb, only in-frame clones are kept and a portion is missing. In the table there are 70,000 to 90,000 clones, roughly 91% of which are singletons. The specimen was CD4+ or CD8+ T cells sorted from blood, collected in a trial of the OX40 agonist ivuxolimab. The receptors stem from an adult with an advanced solid tumor such as melanoma, head and neck, liver or kidney cancer.

This clone was found once. CDR3 residues: CSAGPSSTDTQYF. Here the CDR3 DNA reads TGCAGCGCCGGACCATCTAGCACAGATACGCAGTATTTT. The chain joins TRBV29-1 to TRBJ2-3; D call uncertain. Looked up from germline, CDR1 is SQVTM and CDR2 is ANQGSEA. The CDR3 spans 13 residues. V lost 7 bases and J 0 bases, leaving 11 bases between the germline ends.

The DNA of the CDR3 is TGTGCCATCAGTGAGTCGAGGGGACACGCTGAAGCTTTCTTT. Its translation is CAISESRGHAEAFF. The chain combines TRBV10-3 with TRBJ1-1; TRBD1 is a possible D gene (6 bases). This CDR3 contains 14 residues. V gave up 0 bases and J gave up 6 bases, with 11 bases separating them. Germline V gives CDR1 ENHRY, CDR2 SYGVKD.

The chain recombines TRBV4-1 with TRBJ2-1, with D perhaps TRBD1 or TRBD2 (7 bases each). CDR3 size: 18 residues. V was trimmed by 2 bases and J by 4 bases, leaving 21 bases between them. CDR1 is MGHRA and CDR2 is YSYEKL in the germline V gene. CDR3 in amino acids: CASSQKGASGTVYNEQFF. For the CDR3, the DNA is TGCGCCAGCAGCCAAAAGGGGGCCAGCGGGACTGTGTACAATGAGCAGTTCTTC.

Details on this clone: At one end, the junction sequence differs from germline, possibly due to a read error. The chain links TRBV6-6 to TRBJ1-2; D possibly corresponds to TRBD1 (5 bases). CDR1 MNHNY and CDR2 SVGAGI come from the germline V gene (reference sequence). CDR3 size: 16 residues. The CDR3 is CASRYLTVDLNYGYTF. DNA for the CDR3: TGTGCCAGCAGGTACTTGACAGTCGATCTTAACTATGGCTACACCTTC.

The rearrangement links TRBV4-1 to TRBJ2-7; D unresolved. Germline values: CDR1 MGHRA, CDR2 YSYEKL. V lost 2 bases, J lost 0 bases, and 8 bases lay in between. The CDR3 is made up of 14 amino acids. Here the CDR3 DNA reads TGCGCCAGCAGCCAACGACATCCCTCCTACGAGCAGTACTTC. It specifies CASSQRHPSYEQYF.

V is TRBV5-5 and J is TRBJ2-3, with 12 nucleotides matching TRBD2. The germline V gene encodes CDR1 SGHKS and CDR2 YYEKEE (reference sequence). The CDR3 covers 15 residues. V was pared by 0 bases and J by 7 bases, with 3 bases of the junction left unmatched. The CDR3 DNA follows: TGTGCCAGCAGCTTGGGGACTAGCGGGATGTATACGCAGTATTTT. Translating it yields CASSLGTSGMYTQYF.

The chain carries TRBV18 and TRBJ2-5; TRBD2 matches 11 bases. J lost 5 bases, V lost 4 bases, and 6 bases had no gene match. CDR3 size: 15 residues. Looked up from germline, CDR1 is KGHSH and CDR2 is LQKENI. CDR3 amino acids: CASSQLAGEGETQYF. The CDR3 DNA follows: TGTGCCAGCTCACAACTAGCGGGAGAAGGGGAGACCCAGTACTTC.

The J gene is TRBJ1-1, the V gene TRBV6-5; tentative D call: TRBD1 (6 bases). This CDR3 comprises 14 residues. Germline CDR1 and CDR2: MNHEY and SVGAGI. The V gene lost 4 bases and the J gene lost 1 base, with 10 bases spanning the gap. The CDR3 region has the DNA TGTGCCAGCAGTTTAAAGGGGGGGAACACTGAAGCTTTCTTT. Its protein is CASSLKGGNTEAFF.

The CDR3 bases are TGTGCCAGCAGCTTTGGGGCAGGGGCGGCCTACGAGCAGTACTTC. Its protein product is CASSFGAGAAYEQYF. J is TRBJ2-7 and V is TRBV7-3; D is perhaps TRBD1 (6 bases). Between the trimmed V and J ends, which lost 3 bases and 2 bases, there was a span of 14 bases. The CDR3 loop spans 15 amino acids. CDR1 and CDR2 (germline): SGHTA, FQGTGA. The full variable domain, in which reference TRBV7-3 and TRBJ2-7 provide the parts outside the CDR3, is GAGVSQTPSNKVTEKGKYVELRCDPISGHTALYWYRQSLGQGPEFLIYFQGTGAADDSGLPNDRFFAVRPEGSVSTLKIQRTERGDSAVYLCASSFGAGAAYEQYFGPGTRLTVT.

V is TRBV9 and J is TRBJ1-1, with D uncertain. Between the trimmed V and J ends, which lost 0 bases and 9 bases, there was a span of 15 bases. The CDR3 has 14 amino acids. CDR1 and CDR2 (germline): SGDLS, YYNGEE. The CDR3 loop is CASSVVPWEGKAFF. Written as DNA, the CDR3 is TGTGCCAGCAGCGTAGTTCCGTGGGAGGGAAAAGCTTTCTTT. The variable domain in full, completed from reference TRBV9 and TRBJ1-1, reads DSGVTQTPKHLITATGQRVTLRCSPRSGDLSVYWYQQSLDQGLQFLIQYYNGEERAKGNILERFSAQQFPDLHSELNLSSLELGDSALYFCASSVVPWEGKAFFGQGTRLTVV.